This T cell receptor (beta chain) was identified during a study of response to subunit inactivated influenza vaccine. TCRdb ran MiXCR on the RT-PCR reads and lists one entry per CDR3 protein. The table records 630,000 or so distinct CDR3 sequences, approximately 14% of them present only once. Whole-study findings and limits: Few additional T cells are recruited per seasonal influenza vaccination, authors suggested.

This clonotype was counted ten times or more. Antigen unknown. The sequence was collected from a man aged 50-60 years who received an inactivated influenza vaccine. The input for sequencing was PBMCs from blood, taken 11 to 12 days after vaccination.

The chain's CDR3 is CASSSRGAGNQPQHF. The CDR3 nucleotides are TGTGCCAGCAGTTCGAGGGGTGCGGGCAATCAGCCCCAGCATTTT. The J gene is TRBJ1-5, the V gene TRBV28; a possible D gene is TRBD1 (5 bases). Germline assignment: CDR1 MDHEN and CDR2 SYDVKM. This CDR3 is 15 amino acids long. With 4 bases removed from V and 2 bases from J, the gap between germline ends came to 12 bases.